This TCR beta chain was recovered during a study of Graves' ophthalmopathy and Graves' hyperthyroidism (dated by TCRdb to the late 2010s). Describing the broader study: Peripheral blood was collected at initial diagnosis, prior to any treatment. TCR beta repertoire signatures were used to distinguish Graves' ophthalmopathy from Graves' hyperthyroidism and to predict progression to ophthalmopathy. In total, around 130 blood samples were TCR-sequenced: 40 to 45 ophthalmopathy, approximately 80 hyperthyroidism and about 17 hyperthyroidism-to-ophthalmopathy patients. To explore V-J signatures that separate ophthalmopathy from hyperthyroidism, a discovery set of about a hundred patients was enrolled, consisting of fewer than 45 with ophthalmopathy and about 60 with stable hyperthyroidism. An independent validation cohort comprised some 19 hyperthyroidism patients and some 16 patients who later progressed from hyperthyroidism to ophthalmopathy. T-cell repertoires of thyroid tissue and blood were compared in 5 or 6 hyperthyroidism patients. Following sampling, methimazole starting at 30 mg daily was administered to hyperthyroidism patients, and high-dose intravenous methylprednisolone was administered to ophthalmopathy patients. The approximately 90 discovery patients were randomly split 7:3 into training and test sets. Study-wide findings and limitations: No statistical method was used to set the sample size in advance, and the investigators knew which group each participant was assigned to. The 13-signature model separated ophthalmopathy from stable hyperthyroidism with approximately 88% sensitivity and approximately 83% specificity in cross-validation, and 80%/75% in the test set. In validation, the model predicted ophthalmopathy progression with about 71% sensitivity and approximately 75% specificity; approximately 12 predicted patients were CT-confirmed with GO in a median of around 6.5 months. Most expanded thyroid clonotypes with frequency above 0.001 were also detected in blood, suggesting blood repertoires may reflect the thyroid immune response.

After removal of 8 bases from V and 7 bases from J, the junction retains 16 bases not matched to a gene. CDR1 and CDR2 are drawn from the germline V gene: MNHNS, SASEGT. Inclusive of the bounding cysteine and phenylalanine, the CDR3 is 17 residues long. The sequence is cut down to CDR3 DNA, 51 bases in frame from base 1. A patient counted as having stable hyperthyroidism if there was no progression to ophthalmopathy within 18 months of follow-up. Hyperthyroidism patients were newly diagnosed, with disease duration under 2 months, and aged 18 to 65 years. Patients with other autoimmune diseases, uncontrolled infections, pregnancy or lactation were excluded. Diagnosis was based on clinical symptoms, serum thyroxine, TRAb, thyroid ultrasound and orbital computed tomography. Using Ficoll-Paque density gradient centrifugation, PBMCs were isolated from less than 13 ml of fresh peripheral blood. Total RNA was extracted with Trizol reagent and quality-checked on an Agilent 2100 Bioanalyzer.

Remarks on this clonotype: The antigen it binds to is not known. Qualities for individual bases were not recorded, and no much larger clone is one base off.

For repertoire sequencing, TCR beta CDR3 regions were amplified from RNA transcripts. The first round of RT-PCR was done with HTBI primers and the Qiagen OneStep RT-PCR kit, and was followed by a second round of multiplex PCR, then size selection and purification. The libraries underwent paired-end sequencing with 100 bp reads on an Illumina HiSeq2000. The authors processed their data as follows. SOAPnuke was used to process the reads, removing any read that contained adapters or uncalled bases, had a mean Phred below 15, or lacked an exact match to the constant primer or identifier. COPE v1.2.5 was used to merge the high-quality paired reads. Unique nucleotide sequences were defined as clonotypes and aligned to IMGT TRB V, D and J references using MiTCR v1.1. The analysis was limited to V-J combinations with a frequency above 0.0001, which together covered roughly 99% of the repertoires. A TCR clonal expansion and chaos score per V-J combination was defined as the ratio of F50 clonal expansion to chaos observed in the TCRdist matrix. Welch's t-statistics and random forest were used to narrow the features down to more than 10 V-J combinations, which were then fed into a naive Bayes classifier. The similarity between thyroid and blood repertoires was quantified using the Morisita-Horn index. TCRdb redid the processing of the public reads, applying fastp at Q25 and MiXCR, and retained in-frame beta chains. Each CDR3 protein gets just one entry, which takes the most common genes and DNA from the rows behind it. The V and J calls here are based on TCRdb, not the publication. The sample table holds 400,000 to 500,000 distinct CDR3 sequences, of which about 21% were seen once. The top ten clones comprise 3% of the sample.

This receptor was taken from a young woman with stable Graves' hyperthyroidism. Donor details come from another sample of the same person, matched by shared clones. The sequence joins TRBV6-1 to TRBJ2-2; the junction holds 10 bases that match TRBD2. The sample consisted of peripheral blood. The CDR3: CASDPSGSFTVHGELFF. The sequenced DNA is TGTGCCAGCGACCCTAGCGGGAGTTTTACGGTCCACGGGGAGCTGTTTTTT.